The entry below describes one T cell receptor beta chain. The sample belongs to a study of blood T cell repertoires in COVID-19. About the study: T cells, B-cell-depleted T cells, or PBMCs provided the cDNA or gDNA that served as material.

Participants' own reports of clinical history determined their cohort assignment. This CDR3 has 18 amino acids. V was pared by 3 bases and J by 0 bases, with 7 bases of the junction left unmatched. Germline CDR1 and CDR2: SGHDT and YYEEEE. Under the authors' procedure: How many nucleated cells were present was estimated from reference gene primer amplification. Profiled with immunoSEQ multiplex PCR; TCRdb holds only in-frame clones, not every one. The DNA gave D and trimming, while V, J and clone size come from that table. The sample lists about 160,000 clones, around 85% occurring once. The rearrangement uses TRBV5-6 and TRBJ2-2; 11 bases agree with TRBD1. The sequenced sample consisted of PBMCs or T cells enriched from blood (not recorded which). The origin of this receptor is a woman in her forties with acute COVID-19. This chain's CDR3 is CASSYGTGGPSNTGELFF. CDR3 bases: TGTGCCAGCAGCTATGGGACAGGGGGACCCTCGAACACCGGGGAGCTGTTTTTT.